This T cell receptor beta chain stems from a study of cytomegalovirus exposure and HLA in healthy donors. The length of the CDR3 is 14 residues. With V trimmed by 9 bases and J by 1 base, 6 bases remained unmatched. The germline gives CDR1 SEHNR, CDR2 FQNEAQ (reference sequence). Generated by immunoSEQ multiplex PCR, the TCRdb table keeps only in-frame clones and is missing some. The sample yields 50,000 to 65,000 clones, 95% to 97% seen once. Study-wide points: Most TCR sequences were uncommon, yet certain public TCRs appeared in many donors.

As regards this clone: What it binds is not known.

The chain recombines TRBV7-9 with TRBJ2-3; 8 bases agree with TRBD2. The sequence came from a woman between 18 and 29 years old in good health and CMV-seronegative. Sequenced sample: PBMCs. The DNA of the CDR3 is TGTGCCAGTAAAGCGGGGGCCCGCACAGATACGCAGTATTTT. Amino acid sequence: CASKAGARTDTQYF.